This TCR beta chain was captured by sequencing in a study of blood T cell repertoires in COVID-19. The table came from immunoSEQ multiplex PCR; TCRdb's copy has only in-frame clones and leaves some out. The table includes 200,000 to 250,000 clones, around 82% detected once. The specimen sequenced was peripheral blood. This receptor was identified in a woman of 80 years or more with acute or convalescent COVID-19.

The CDR3 sequence is CASSPRGPYGYTF. For the CDR3, the DNA is TGTGCCAGCAGTCCGCGAGGGCCCTATGGCTACACCTTC. The chain recombines TRBV14 with TRBJ1-2; D is unclear. Trimming removed 6 bases from V and 4 bases from J, with 12 bases in between. The CDR3 sequence is 13 residues long. Germline V lookup: CDR1 SGHDN, CDR2 FVKESK.